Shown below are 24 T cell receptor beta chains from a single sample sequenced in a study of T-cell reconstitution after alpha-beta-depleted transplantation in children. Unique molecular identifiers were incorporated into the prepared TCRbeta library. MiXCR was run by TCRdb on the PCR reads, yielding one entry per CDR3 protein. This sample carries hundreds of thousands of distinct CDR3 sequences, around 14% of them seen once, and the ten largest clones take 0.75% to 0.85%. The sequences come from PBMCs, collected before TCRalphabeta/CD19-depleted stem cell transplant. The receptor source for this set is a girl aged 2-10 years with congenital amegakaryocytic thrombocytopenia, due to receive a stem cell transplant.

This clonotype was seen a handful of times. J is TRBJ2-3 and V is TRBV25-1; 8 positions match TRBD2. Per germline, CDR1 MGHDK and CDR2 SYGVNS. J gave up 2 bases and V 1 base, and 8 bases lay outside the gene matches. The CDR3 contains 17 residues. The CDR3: CASSELGGGGFTDTQYF. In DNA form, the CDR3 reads TGTGCCAGCAGTGAATTAGGTGGCGGGGGGTTCACAGATACGCAGTATTTT.

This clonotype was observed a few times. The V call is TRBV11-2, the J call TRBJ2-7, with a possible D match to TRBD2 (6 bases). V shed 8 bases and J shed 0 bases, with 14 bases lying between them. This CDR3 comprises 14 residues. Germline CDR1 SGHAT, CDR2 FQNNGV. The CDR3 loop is CASSSPGSSYEQYF. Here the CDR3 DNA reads TGTGCCAGCTCATCCCCCGGGAGCTCCTACGAGCAGTACTTC.

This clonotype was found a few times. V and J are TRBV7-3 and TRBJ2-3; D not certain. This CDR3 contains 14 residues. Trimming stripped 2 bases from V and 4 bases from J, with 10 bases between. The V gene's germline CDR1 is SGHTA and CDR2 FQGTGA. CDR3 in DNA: TGTGCCAGCAGCTTATTGGAGATCCCAGATACGCAGTATTTT. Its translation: CASSLLEIPDTQYF.

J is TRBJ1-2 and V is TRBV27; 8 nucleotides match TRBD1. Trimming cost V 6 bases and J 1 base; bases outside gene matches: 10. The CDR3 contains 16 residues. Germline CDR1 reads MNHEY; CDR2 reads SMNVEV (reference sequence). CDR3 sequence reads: CASSPRDRFFNYGYTF. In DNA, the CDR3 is TGTGCCAGCAGCCCCCGGGACAGGTTTTTTAACTATGGCTACACCTTC.

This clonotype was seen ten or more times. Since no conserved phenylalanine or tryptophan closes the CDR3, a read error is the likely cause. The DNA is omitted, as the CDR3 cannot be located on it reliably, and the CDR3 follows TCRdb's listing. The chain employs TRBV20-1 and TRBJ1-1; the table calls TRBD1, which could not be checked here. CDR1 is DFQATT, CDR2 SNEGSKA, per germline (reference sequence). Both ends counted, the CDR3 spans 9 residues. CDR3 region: CSAKQKPGG.

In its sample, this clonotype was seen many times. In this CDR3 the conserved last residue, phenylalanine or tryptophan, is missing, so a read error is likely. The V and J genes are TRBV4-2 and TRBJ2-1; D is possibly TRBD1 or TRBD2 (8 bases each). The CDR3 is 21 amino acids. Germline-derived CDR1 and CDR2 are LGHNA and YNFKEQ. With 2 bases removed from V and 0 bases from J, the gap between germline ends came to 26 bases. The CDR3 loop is CASSQQLGQGGRTSSYNEQFS. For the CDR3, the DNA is TGTGCCAGCAGCCAACAACTAGGACAGGGCGGGAGGACCAGCTCCTACAATGAGCAGTTCTCC.

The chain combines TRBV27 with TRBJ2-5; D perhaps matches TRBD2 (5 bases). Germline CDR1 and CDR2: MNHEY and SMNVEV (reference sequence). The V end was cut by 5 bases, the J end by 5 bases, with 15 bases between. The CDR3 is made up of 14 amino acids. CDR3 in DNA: TGTGCCAGCAGTCTCTCTCAGAGAGGGGAGACCCAGTACTTC. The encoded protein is CASSLSQRGETQYF.

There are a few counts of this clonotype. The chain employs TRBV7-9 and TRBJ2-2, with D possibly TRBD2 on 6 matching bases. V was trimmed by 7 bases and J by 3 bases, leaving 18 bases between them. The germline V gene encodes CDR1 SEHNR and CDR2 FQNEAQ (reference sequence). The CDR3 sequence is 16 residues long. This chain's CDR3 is CASTDIGGRDTGELFF. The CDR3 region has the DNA TGTGCCAGCACTGATATAGGAGGGAGAGACACCGGGGAGCTGTTTTTT.

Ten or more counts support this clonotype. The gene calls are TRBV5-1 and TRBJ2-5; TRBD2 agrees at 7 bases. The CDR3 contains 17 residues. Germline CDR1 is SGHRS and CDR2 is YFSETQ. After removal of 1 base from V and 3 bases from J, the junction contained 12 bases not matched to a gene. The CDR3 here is CASSLQRSGLLKETQYF. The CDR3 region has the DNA TGCGCCAGCAGCTTGCAGAGATCGGGACTACTTAAAGAGACCCAGTACTTC.

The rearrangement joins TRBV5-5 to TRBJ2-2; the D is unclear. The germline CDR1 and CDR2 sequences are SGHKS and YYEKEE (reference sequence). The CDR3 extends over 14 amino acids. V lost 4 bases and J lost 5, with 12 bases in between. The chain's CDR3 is CASSPLVTTGELFF. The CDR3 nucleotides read TGTGCCAGCAGCCCTCTTGTTACTACCGGGGAGCTGTTTTTT. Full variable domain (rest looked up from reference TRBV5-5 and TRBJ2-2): DAGVTQSPTHLIKTRGQQVTLRCSPISGHKSVSWYQQVLGQGPQFIFQYYEKEERGRGNFPDRFSARQFPNYSSELNVNALLLGDSALYLCASSPLVTTGELFFGEGSRLTVL.

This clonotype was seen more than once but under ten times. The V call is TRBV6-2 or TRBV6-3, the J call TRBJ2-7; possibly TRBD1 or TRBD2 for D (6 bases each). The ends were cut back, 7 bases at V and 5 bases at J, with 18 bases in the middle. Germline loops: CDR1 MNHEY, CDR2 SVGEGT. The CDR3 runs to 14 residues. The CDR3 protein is CASTQGRERNEQYF. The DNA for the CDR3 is TGTGCCAGCACCCAGGGGCGGGAAAGAAACGAGCAGTACTTC.

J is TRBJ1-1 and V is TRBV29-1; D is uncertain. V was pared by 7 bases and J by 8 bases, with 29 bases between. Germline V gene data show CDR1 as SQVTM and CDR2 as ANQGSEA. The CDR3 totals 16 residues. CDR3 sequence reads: CSAWIPRPESGSEAFF. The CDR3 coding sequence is TGCAGCGCGTGGATTCCCAGGCCGGAAAGTGGATCCGAAGCTTTCTTT. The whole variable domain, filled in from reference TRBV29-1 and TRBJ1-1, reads SAVISQKPSRDICQRGTSLTIQCQVDSQVTMMFWYRQQPGQSLTLIATANQGSEATYESGFVIDKFPISRPNLTFSTLTVSNMSPEDSSIYLCSAWIPRPESGSEAFFGQGTRLTVV.

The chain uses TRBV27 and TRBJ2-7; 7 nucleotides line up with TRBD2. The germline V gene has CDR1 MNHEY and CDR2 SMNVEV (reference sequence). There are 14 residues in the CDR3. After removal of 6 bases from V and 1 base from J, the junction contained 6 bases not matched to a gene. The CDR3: CASSSSGLSYEQYF. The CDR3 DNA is TGTGCCAGCAGCTCCTCGGGACTATCCTACGAGCAGTACTTC.

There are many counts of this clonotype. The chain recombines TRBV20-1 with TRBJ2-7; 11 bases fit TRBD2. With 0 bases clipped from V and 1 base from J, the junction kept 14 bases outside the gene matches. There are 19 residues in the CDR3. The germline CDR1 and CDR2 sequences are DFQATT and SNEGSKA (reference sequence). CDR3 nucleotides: TGCAGTGCTAGAGAGATGTCTTTGCGCCCTAGCGGGAGGTCCTACGAGCAGTACTTC. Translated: CSAREMSLRPSGRSYEQYF.

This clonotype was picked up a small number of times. The CDR3 DNA follows: TGTGCCAGCAGCAATGCCCCGGGACGGGAGACACAAGGGGCTTTCTTT. Amino acids: CASSNAPGRETQGAFF. The chain is built from TRBV7-9 and TRBJ1-1, with D perhaps matching TRBD1 (5 bases). Between the trimmed V and J ends, which lost 5 bases and 11 bases, there was a span of 27 bases. This CDR3 has 16 amino acids. From germline, CDR1 is SEHNR and CDR2 FQNEAQ (reference sequence).

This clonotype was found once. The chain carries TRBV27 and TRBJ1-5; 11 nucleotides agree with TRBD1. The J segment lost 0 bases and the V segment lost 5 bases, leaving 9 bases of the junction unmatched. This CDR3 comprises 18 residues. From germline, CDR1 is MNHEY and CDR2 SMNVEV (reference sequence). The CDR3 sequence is CASSAGTGGQYSNQPQHF. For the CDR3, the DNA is TGTGCCAGCAGTGCCGGGACAGGGGGACAATATAGCAATCAGCCCCAGCATTTT.

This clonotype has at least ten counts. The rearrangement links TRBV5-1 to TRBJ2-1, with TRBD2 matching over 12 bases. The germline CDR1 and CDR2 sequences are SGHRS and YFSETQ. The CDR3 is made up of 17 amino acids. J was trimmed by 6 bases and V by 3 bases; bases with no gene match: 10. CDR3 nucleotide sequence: TGCGCCAGCAGCTCCACAAAGACTAGCGGGAGTGGCAATGAGCAGTTCTTC. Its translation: CASSSTKTSGSGNEQFF.

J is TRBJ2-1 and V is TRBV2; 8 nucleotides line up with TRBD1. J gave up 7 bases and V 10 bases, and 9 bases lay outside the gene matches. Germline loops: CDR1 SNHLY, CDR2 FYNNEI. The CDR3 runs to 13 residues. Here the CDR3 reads CATGQGVKNEQFF. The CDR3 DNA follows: TGTGCCACCGGACAGGGCGTTAAAAATGAGCAGTTCTTC. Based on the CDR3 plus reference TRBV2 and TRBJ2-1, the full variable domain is EPEVTQTPSHQVTQMGQEVILRCVPISNHLYFYWYRQILGQKVEFLVSFYNNEISEKSEIFDDQFSVERPDGSNFTLKIRSTKLEDSAMYFCATGQGVKNEQFFGPGTRLTVL.

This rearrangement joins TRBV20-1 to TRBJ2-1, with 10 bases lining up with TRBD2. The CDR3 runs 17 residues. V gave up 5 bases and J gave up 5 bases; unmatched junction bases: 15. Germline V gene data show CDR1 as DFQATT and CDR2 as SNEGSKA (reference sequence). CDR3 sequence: CSARAGGPVGYHNEQFF. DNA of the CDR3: TGCAGTGCTCGAGCGGGAGGGCCTGTAGGGTATCACAATGAGCAGTTCTTC.

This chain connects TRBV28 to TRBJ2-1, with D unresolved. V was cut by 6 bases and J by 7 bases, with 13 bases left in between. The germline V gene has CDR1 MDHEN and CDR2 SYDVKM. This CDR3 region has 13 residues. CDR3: CASSWRNRNEQFF. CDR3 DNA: TGTGCCAGCAGCTGGCGGAATAGGAATGAGCAGTTCTTC.

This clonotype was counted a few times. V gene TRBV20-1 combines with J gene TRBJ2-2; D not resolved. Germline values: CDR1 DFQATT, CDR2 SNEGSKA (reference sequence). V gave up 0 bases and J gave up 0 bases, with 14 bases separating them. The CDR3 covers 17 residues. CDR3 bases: TGCAGTGCTAGAGATGCCGTGGCAGGAGCGAACACCGGGGAGCTGTTTTTT. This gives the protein CSARDAVAGANTGELFF.

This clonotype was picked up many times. The CDR3 region has the DNA TGTGCCATCAGTGCCTCAGGGGTGGATGAAAAACTGTTTTTT. Translated: CAISASGVDEKLFF. V and J are TRBV10-3 and TRBJ1-4; a possible D gene is TRBD1 (6 bases). This CDR3 comprises 14 residues. Trimming removed 4 bases from V and 6 bases from J, with 12 bases in between. CDR1 is ENHRY and CDR2 is SYGVKD in the germline V gene.

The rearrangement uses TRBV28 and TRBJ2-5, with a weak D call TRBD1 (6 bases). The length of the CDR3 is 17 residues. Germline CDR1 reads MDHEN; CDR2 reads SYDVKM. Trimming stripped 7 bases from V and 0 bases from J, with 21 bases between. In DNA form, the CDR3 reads TGTGCCAGCAATACACAACCCGGGACATCGTACCAAGAGACCCAGTACTTC. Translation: CASNTQPGTSYQETQYF.

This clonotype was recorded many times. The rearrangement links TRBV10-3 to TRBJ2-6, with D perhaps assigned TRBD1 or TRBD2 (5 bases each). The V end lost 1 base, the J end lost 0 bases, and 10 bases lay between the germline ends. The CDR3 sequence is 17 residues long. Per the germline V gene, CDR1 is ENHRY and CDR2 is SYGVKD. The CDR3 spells CAISEWGPSSGANVLTF. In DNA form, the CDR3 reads TGTGCCATCAGTGAGTGGGGACCGTCCTCTGGGGCCAACGTCCTGACTTTC.